This TCR beta chain was captured in a study of cytomegalovirus exposure and HLA in healthy donors. A note on this clone: Antigen: not known. An end of the junction differs from the germline gene, which may be a read error.

Findings of the study overall: TRBV6-2, TRBV6-3 and other indistinguishable V segments were excluded. Later findings reportedly placed an Asian-associated ancestry cluster below the roughly 690-donor mean for N-insertions.

PCR employed 60 Vbeta and 13 Jbeta primers. The assay was immunoSEQ multiplex PCR, and TCRdb's table has in-frame clones only and misses some. The sample comprises around 130,000 clones, around 73% of which are singletons, and about 3% rests with the top ten. This CDR3 has 14 residues. Germline loops: CDR1 SGHTA, CDR2 FQGNSA. The source material was PBMCs. This receptor was obtained from a human donor in good health. This rearrangement joins TRBV7-2 to TRBJ1-3; 8 nucleotides align to TRBD1. The CDR3 loop reads CVSRLTGAGNTIYF. For the CDR3, the DNA is TGTGTCAGCAGATTGACAGGGGCTGGAAACACCATATATTTT.